Included here is one TCR beta chain sequence, with context. Two negative PCRs, clearance, or symptom resolution were required of recovered Cohort 3 donors. Under the authors' procedure: From reference gene primer amplification, estimates of nucleated cell counts were derived. Some clones are missing from TCRdb's copy, which holds only in-frame ones; the method was immunoSEQ multiplex PCR. That table gives V, J and clone size, and the DNA gave D and trimming. The data show 250,000 to 350,000 clones, about 93% seen once. These data come from a study of blood T cell repertoires in COVID-19. CDR1 is SGHTA, CDR2 FQGNSA, per germline. V shed 5 bases and J 10 bases; nucleotides not matched to a gene: 14. The CDR3 is 16 amino acids.

The V call is TRBV7-2, the J call TRBJ2-1, with 10 bases lining up with TRBD2. This clonotype originated in a woman younger than 45 who had recovered from COVID-19. Specimen: PBMCs or T cells enriched from blood (not recorded which). CDR3 DNA: TGTGCCAGCAGCCCCCGGGTCGCTAGCGGGAGTCCAGAGCAGTTCTTC. This codes for CASSPRVASGSPEQFF.